These T cell receptor beta chains were read from a single sample in a study of shared clonotypes between healthy human individuals. This table comes from immunoSEQ multiplex PCR, and its TCRdb copy is limited to in-frame clones, with some not included. The sample carries about 2.2 million clones, approximately 94% recorded once. Material: naive CD8+ T cells from PBMCs. All receptors come from a man between 18 and 35 years old in good health. Some clones in this sample may be carry-over from other donors' samples. Both conserved end residues are part of each CDR3. A D gene is named only where the DNA matches it firmly. The listing skips clone size in some rows; elsewhere it reads once, few, many or a size class.

size: .; J: TRBJ1-1; D: TRBD1; V: TRBV9; DNA: TGTGCCAGCAGCGGATCAGGGGGCCCGGCTGAAGCTTTCTTT; CDR3: CASSGSGGPAEAFF
size: .; J: TRBJ2-4; D: .; V: TRBV7-8; DNA: TGTGCCAGCAGCTTACAAGTGGAAGGGTGGCAGGAGGACATTCAGTACTTC; CDR3: CASSLQVEGWQEDIQYF
size: .; J: TRBJ2-7; D: TRBD1; V: TRBV5-1; DNA: TGCGCCAGCAGCTTGGGTCGTGGGACAGGCTACGAGCAGTACTTC; CDR3: CASSLGRGTGYEQYF
size: once; J: TRBJ2-7; D: .; V: TRBV6-5; DNA: TGTGCCAGCAGCCCCGGGACCGAGCAGTACTTC; CDR3: CASSPGTEQYF
size: once; J: TRBJ2-3; D: .; V: TRBV7-8; DNA: TGTGCCAGCAGTCGGGGGGCTAGCGGCTCCACAGATACGCAGTATTTT; CDR3: CASSRGASGSTDTQYF
size: .; J: TRBJ2-7; D: .; V: TRBV4-2; DNA: TGTGCCAGCAGCTCCCGGCCTGGCGAGCAGTACTTC; CDR3: CASSSRPGEQYF
size: .; J: TRBJ2-7; D: .; V: TRBV28; DNA: TGTGCCAGCAGTTTCTTGGGCTACGAGCAGTACTTC; CDR3: CASSFLGYEQYF
size: .; J: TRBJ2-7; D: TRBD2; V: TRBV7-8; DNA: TGTGCCAGCAGCCCCCTGTTCAGCGGGAGCCCCTACGAGCAGTACTTC; CDR3: CASSPLFSGSPYEQYF
size: .; J: TRBJ2-1; D: TRBD2; V: TRBV6-1; DNA: TGTGCCAGCAGTGAGGAGACTAGCGGGTCCGGCTTTGAGCAGTTCTTC; CDR3: CASSEETSGSGFEQFF
size: .; J: TRBJ2-3; D: .; V: TRBV5-1; DNA: TGCGCCAGCAGCTTGGCGCAGAGCGTGTTAGCAGATACGCAGTATTTT; CDR3: CASSLAQSVLADTQYF
size: .; J: TRBJ2-3; D: .; V: TRBV15; DNA: TGTGCCACCAGCGGAAGCGGATACACAGATACGCAGTATTTT; CDR3: CATSGSGYTDTQYF
size: .; J: TRBJ2-7; D: TRBD1; V: TRBV30; DNA: TGTGCCTGGAGGGGACCGGACAGGGGATCCTACGAGCAGTACTTC; CDR3: CAWRGPDRGSYEQYF
size: .; J: TRBJ2-1; D: TRBD2; V: TRBV27; DNA: TGTGCCAGCAAGTATGGGACTAGCGGGCGCTTTGACAATGAGCAGTTCTTC; CDR3: CASKYGTSGRFDNEQFF
size: .; J: TRBJ2-7; D: .; V: TRBV4-1; DNA: TGCGCCAGCTCGGCCGCGGGATCGCCCTACGAGCAGTACTTC; CDR3: CASSAAGSPYEQYF
size: once; J: TRBJ2-3; D: .; V: TRBV20-1; DNA: TGCAGTGCTAGTGCCTTAGGTACGCAGTATTTT; CDR3: CSASALGTQYF
size: .; J: TRBJ2-7; D: .; V: TRBV7-2; DNA: TGTGCCAGCAGCTTAGGTTTCCGATTGGATGGCGGGGGCCCATACGAGCAGTACTTC; CDR3: CASSLGFRLDGGGPYEQYF
size: .; J: TRBJ2-7; D: .; V: TRBV7-2; DNA: TGTGCCAGCAGCTTATCTCCTGGAGCGGACGAGCAGTACTTC; CDR3: CASSLSPGADEQYF
size: once; J: TRBJ2-5; D: TRBD1; V: TRBV7-2; DNA: TGTGCCAGCAGCTCACGGGACAGGGAAATCGAGACCCAGTACTTC; CDR3: CASSSRDREIETQYF
size: .; J: TRBJ1-6; D: .; V: TRBV30; DNA: TGTGCCTGGGAGGACCCCGGGGGAAATAATTCACCCCTCCACTTT; CDR3: CAWEDPGGNNSPLHF
size: .; J: TRBJ1-1; D: .; V: TRBV10-3; DNA: TGTGCCATCACGGGTGGCCAATCTTGGGCTGAAGCTTTCTTT; CDR3: CAITGGQSWAEAFF
size: .; J: TRBJ1-1; D: .; V: TRBV9; DNA: TGTGCCAGCAGCGTAGCCAGGTCGAACACTGAAGCTTTCTTT; CDR3: CASSVARSNTEAFF
size: .; J: TRBJ2-2; D: .; V: TRBV15; DNA: TGTGCCACCAGCAGAGATTACGGGACATCAAACACCGGGGAGCTGTTTTTT; CDR3: CATSRDYGTSNTGELFF
size: .; J: TRBJ2-7; D: .; V: TRBV9; DNA: TGTGCCAGCAGCCCCAGGGGGGGACAGTCCTACGAGCAGTACTTC; CDR3: CASSPRGGQSYEQYF
size: .; J: TRBJ2-7; D: TRBD2; V: TRBV4-1; DNA: TGCGCCAGCAGCCCACAACTAGCGGGAGATCTCTACGAGCAGTACTTC; CDR3: CASSPQLAGDLYEQYF
size: .; J: TRBJ2-5; D: .; V: TRBV6-5; DNA: TGTGCCAGCTCCCTGGACGAGGGGACCCAGTACTTC; CDR3: CASSLDEGTQYF
size: .; J: TRBJ1-2; D: .; V: TRBV28; DNA: TGTGCCAGCAGTCTGGGGGGAGACTATGGCTACACCTTC; CDR3: CASSLGGDYGYTF
size: .; J: TRBJ2-7; D: .; V: TRBV19; DNA: TGTGCCAGTAGTGCAAACCGGGACACCTACGAGCAGTACTTC; CDR3: CASSANRDTYEQYF
size: .; J: TRBJ2-7; D: .; V: TRBV5-8; DNA: TGTGCCAGCAGCTTTCGGTGGGACCCCTACGAGCAGTACTTC; CDR3: CASSFRWDPYEQYF
size: .; J: TRBJ1-5; D: TRBD1; V: TRBV27; DNA: TGTGCCAGCAGTCAACGATTTAAGGGGGCACAACAGCCCCAGCATTTT; CDR3: CASSQRFKGAQQPQHF
size: .; J: TRBJ2-1; D: .; V: TRBV9; DNA: TGTGCCAGCAGCGTAGCCGGGGCCGGGGGCAATGAGCAGTTCTTC; CDR3: CASSVAGAGGNEQFF
size: .; J: TRBJ2-1; D: TRBD2; V: TRBV25-1; DNA: TGTGCCAGCAGTGAATTGACTAGCGCTCACTACAATGAGCAGTTCTTC; CDR3: CASSELTSAHYNEQFF